This T cell receptor (beta chain) was captured by sequencing in a study of blood T cell repertoires in COVID-19. Study at large: The United States, Italy and Spain supplied acute and convalescent COVID-19 samples. Sample material is recorded as cDNA or gDNA derived from T cells, B-cell-depleted T cells, or PBMCs.

This CDR3 contains 21 residues. Deletions cut 6 bases from V and 11 bases from J, with 41 bases between. Germline CDR1 reads MDHEN; CDR2 reads SYDVKM. TCRdb's table, derived via immunoSEQ multiplex PCR, lists solely in-frame clones and lacks some. The sample holds tens of thousands of clones, around 88% seen once. The chain has TRBV28 and TRBJ2-1; perhaps TRBD2 as D (6 bases). The source material was peripheral blood. The clonotype originates from a human donor in a cohort sampled during active COVID-19. For the CDR3, the DNA is TGTGCCAGCAGCCATATCACATGGGGGGTCCCAAACAGGCTAGAACCACGTCAGCAGTTCTTC. Amino acids: CASSHITWGVPNRLEPRQQFF.